The rows below give T cell receptor beta chains drawn from one sample of a study of blood T cell repertoires in COVID-19. TCRdb's copy holds only in-frame clones and misses some; the assay was immunoSEQ multiplex PCR. The data show under 350,000 clones, around 85% seen once. The sample comprised PBMCs or T cells enriched from blood (not recorded which). The receptors shown here come from a woman in her forties with acute COVID-19. Each CDR3 is given with its conserved first and last residue. A D gene is named only where the DNA matches it firmly. Only part of the rows carry a size: once, few, many, or a class if the clone is expanded.

V,D,size,J,CDR3,DNA
TRBV7-2,.,.,TRBJ2-4,CASSVTRENIQYF,TGTGCCAGCAGCGTGACTCGGGAAAACATTCAGTACTTC
TRBV6-5,.,.,TRBJ1-1,CASSLTAGLNTEAFF,TGTGCCAGCAGTCTTACCGCGGGGTTGAACACTGAAGCTTTCTTT
TRBV19,TRBD1,.,TRBJ2-6,CASSLGTVLGSGANVLTF,TGTGCCAGCTCTCTCGGGACAGTCCTCGGCTCTGGGGCCAACGTCCTGACTTTC
TRBV4-2,.,.,TRBJ1-2,CASSQDGQSYGYTF,TGTGCCAGCAGCCAGGATGGACAGAGCTATGGCTACACCTTC
TRBV3-1/TRBV3-2,TRBD1,.,TRBJ2-5,CASSSSGTGREETQYF,TGTGCCAGCAGCTCCTCCGGGACAGGGCGAGAAGAGACCCAGTACTTC
TRBV28,TRBD1,.,TRBJ1-5,CASSSGTAYSNQPQHF,TGTGCCAGCAGCTCCGGGACAGCTTATAGCAATCAGCCCCAGCATTTT
TRBV4-3,.,.,TRBJ2-1,CASSRGAGPYNEQFF,TGCGCCAGCAGCCGTGGAGCGGGTCCCTACAATGAGCAGTTCTTC
TRBV19,.,.,TRBJ1-2,CASSRGDNANYGYTF,TGTGCCAGTTCCCGTGGGGACAACGCTAACTATGGCTACACCTTC
TRBV11-3,TRBD1,.,TRBJ2-3,CASSSGTGLYNTQYF,TGTGCCAGCAGCTCCGGGACAGGGTTGTATAATACGCAGTATTTT
TRBV7-8,.,once,TRBJ2-2,CASSLTGNTGELFF,TGTGCCAGCAGCTTAACGGGGAACACCGGGGAGCTGTTTTTT
TRBV5-1,.,.,TRBJ2-3,CASSLDRVGADTQYF,TGCGCCAGCAGCTTGGACAGGGTGGGAGCAGATACGCAGTATTTT